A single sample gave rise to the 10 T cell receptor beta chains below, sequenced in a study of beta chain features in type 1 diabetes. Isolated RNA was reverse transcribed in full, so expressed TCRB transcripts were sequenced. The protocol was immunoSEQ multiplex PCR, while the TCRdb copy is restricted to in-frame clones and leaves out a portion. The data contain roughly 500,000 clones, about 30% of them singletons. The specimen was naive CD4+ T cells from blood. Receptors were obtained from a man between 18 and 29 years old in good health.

This CDR3 is CASSFWISSGNTIYF. For the CDR3, the DNA is TGTGCCAGCAGCTTTTGGATCTCCTCTGGAAACACCATATATTTT. The chain links TRBV7-9 to TRBJ1-3; D is unresolved. CDR1 and CDR2 from the germline V gene are SEHNR and FQNEAQ (reference sequence). The CDR3 is 15 amino acids. Trimming left V 3 bases short and J 0 bases short, with 9 bases between.

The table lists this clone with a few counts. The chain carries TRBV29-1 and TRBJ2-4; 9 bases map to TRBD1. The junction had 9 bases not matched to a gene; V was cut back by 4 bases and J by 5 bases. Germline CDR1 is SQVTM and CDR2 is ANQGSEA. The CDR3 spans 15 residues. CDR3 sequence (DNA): TGCAGCGTTGGTAATACAGGGGGCGGCCAAAACATTCAGTACTTC. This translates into CSVGNTGGGQNIQYF.

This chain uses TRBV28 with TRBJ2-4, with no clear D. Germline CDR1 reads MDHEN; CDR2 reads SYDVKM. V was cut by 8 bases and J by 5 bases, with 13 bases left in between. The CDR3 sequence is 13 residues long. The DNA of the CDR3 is TGTGCCAGCGGAGTCCTTTGGGAAAACATTCAGTACTTC. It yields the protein CASGVLWENIQYF.

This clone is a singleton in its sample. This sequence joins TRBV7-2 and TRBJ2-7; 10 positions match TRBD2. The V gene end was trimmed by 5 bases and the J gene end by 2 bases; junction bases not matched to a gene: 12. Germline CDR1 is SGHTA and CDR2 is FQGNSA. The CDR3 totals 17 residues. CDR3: CASSPRLAGVPAYEQYF. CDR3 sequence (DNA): TGTGCCAGCAGCCCAAGACTAGCGGGCGTTCCTGCCTACGAGCAGTACTTC.

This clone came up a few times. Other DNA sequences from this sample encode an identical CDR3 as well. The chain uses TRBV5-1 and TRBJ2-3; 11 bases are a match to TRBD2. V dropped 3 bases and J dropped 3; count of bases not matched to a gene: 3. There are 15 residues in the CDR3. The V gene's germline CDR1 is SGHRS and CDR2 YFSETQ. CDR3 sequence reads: CASSSGTSGTDTQYF. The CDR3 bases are TGCGCCAGCAGCTCCGGGACTAGCGGTACAGATACGCAGTATTTT.

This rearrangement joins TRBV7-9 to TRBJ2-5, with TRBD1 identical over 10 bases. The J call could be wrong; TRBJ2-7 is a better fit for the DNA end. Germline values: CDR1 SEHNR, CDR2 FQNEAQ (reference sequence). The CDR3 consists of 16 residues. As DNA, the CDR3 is TGTGCCAGCAGCTTACTAGTGGGACAGGGGTCCTACGAGCAGTACTTC. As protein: CASSLLVGQGSYEQYF.

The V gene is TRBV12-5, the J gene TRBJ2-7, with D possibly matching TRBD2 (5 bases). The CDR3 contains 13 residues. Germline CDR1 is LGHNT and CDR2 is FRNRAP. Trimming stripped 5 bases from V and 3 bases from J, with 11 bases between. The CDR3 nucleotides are TGTGCTAGTGGTAGCGGCCCTAGCTACGAGCAGTACTTC. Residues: CASGSGPSYEQYF.

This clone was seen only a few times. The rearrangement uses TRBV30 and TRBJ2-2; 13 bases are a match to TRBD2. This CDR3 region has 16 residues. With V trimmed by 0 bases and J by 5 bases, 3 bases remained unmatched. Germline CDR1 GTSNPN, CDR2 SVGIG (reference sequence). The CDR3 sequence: CAWSVWTSGGTGELFF. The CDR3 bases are TGTGCCTGGAGTGTATGGACTAGCGGGGGAACCGGGGAGCTGTTTTTT.

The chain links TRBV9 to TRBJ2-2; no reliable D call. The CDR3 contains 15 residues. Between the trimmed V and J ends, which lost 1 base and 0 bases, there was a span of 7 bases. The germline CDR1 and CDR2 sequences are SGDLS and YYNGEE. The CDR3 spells CASSVLPANTGELFF. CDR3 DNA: TGTGCCAGCAGCGTACTCCCAGCGAACACCGGGGAGCTGTTTTTT. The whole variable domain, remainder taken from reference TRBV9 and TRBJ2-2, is DSGVTQTPKHLITATGQRVTLRCSPRSGDLSVYWYQQSLDQGLQFLIQYYNGEERAKGNILERFSAQQFPDLHSELNLSSLELGDSALYFCASSVLPANTGELFFGEGSRLTVL.

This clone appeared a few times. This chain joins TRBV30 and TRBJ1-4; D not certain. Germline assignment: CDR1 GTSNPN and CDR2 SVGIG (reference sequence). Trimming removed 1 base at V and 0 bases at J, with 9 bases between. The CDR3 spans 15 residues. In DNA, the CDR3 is TGTGCCTGGAGTGGAGAGATTTCAACTAATGAAAAACTGTTTTTT. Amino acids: CAWSGEISTNEKLFF.